This entry lists 25 T cell receptor beta chains sequenced from one sample in a study of patients and donors after allogeneic stem cell transplantation. TCRdb redid the calling of the RT-PCR reads with MiXCR, one entry per CDR3 protein. The sample records fewer than 500,000 distinct CDR3 sequences, around 16% being singletons. Sequenced input: blood, either unsorted or a sorted T cell fraction (not recorded which). The source of these receptors is a human donor who was either an allogeneic HSCT recipient or a stem cell or donor lymphocyte infusion donor (not recorded which). It is not recorded whose cells these are; they may come from a transplant donor.

This clonotype was seen at least ten times. This chain connects TRBV7-8 to TRBJ2-5; D might be TRBD1 (5 bases). CDR1 SGHVS and CDR2 FQNEAQ come from the germline V gene. This CDR3 comprises 16 residues. The V end was cut by 2 bases, the J end by 7 bases, with 20 bases between. The CDR3 region has the DNA TGTGCCAGCAGCTTAAAGAGACAGAAACGTATCGCGACCCAGTACTTC. Amino acids: CASSLKRQKRIATQYF.

This chain connects TRBV12-3 or TRBV12-4 to TRBJ2-3; D could derive from TRBD1 or TRBD2 (5 bases each). V shed 5 bases and J shed 6 bases, with 21 bases lying between them. This CDR3 has 16 amino acids. Here the CDR3 DNA reads TGTGCCAGCAGTCTCCGGGGCGCTTTGGGGTTGGATACGCAGTATTTT. Amino acids: CASSLRGALGLDTQYF.

This clonotype appeared a few times. J is TRBJ1-5 and V is TRBV7-3; D remains unclear. This CDR3 has 17 residues. The V gene lost 5 bases and the J gene lost 1 base, with 18 bases spanning the gap. In germline, CDR1 is SGHTA, CDR2 FQGTGA. The CDR3 DNA is TGTGCCAGCAGCCCGACCCTCGGACCTAGGAGCAATCAGCCCCAGCATTTT. This sequence encodes CASSPTLGPRSNQPQHF.

Only a few counts were recorded for this clonotype. The CDR3, as DNA: TGCAGTGTGGGGGGAGGCCGCACAGATACGCAGTATTTT. Translating gives CSVGGGRTDTQYF. The chain couples TRBV20-1 to TRBJ2-3; D is possibly TRBD2 (6 bases). The CDR3 is 13 residues long. From germline, CDR1 is DFQATT and CDR2 SNEGSKA (reference sequence). The V and J ends lost 7 bases and 1 base respectively, with 12 bases between them.

V usage is TRBV20-1 and J usage is TRBJ2-1; D is unclear. Germline V gene sequence: CDR1 DFQATT, CDR2 SNEGSKA (reference sequence). Trimming removed 3 bases from V and 9 bases from J, with 9 bases in between. The CDR3 is made up of 11 amino acids. The CDR3: CSAREAGEQFF. Written as DNA, the CDR3 is TGCAGTGCTAGGGAAGCCGGTGAGCAGTTCTTC.

This clonotype was found a few times. CDR3 region: CSAAPGTSGGRNEQFF. DNA for the CDR3: TGCAGTGCCGCCCCCGGGACTAGCGGGGGGAGGAATGAGCAGTTCTTC. The chain links TRBV20-1 to TRBJ2-1; 15 bases are shared with TRBD2. The V and J ends lost 6 bases and 7 bases, in that order; junction bases with no gene match: 10. The CDR3 is 16 residues long. The germline gives CDR1 DFQATT, CDR2 SNEGSKA (reference sequence).

This clonotype was picked up a small number of times. V usage is TRBV7-6 and J usage is TRBJ2-2, with D possibly TRBD1 on 7 matching bases. Germline CDR1 and CDR2: SGHVS and FNYEAQ. CDR3 length equals 15 residues. The V gene lost 5 bases and the J gene lost 1 base, with 11 bases spanning the gap. As DNA, the CDR3 is TGTGCCAGCAGCCACAGGGGACTGAACACCGGGGAGCTGTTTTTT. The encoded protein is CASSHRGLNTGELFF.

The chain uses TRBV7-9 and TRBJ1-1; D may be TRBD1 (5 bases). Trimming cost V 0 bases and J 7 bases, with 9 bases left between them. Looked up from germline, CDR1 is SEHNR and CDR2 is FQNEAQ (reference sequence). The CDR3 loop spans 13 amino acids. As DNA, the CDR3 is TGTGCCAGCAGCTTAGCGACAGCAATTGAAGCTTTCTTT. Translation: CASSLATAIEAFF.

The chain is built from TRBV20-1 and TRBJ2-7; perhaps TRBD2 as D (6 bases). Between the trimmed V and J ends, which lost 2 bases and 0 bases, there was a span of 14 bases. The germline V gene has CDR1 DFQATT and CDR2 SNEGSKA (reference sequence). This CDR3 has 15 residues. The CDR3 here is CSARNPGSYSYEQYF. CDR3 bases: TGCAGTGCTAGAAACCCCGGGAGCTACTCCTACGAGCAGTACTTC.

The chain has TRBV5-1 and TRBJ2-5; 7 nucleotides line up with TRBD1. V shed 6 bases and J 5 bases; nucleotides not matched to a gene: 10. This CDR3 region has 14 residues. The germline gives CDR1 SGHRS, CDR2 YFSETQ. CDR3 region: CASKAYRGSETQYF. CDR3 DNA: TGCGCCAGCAAAGCTTACAGGGGATCGGAGACCCAGTACTTC.

The gene calls are TRBV7-9 and TRBJ1-4; no clear D. V lost 5 bases and J 8 bases, leaving 12 bases between the germline ends. Germline V gene data show CDR1 as SEHNR and CDR2 as FQNEAQ (reference sequence). The CDR3 runs to 13 residues. The CDR3 reads CASSHSGSEKLFF. For the CDR3, the DNA is TGTGCCAGCAGCCATTCCGGGTCCGAAAAACTGTTTTTT.

V and J are TRBV6-5 and TRBJ2-6; D not resolved. Between the trimmed V and J ends, which lost 1 base and 2 bases, there was a span of 6 bases. Germline CDR1 and CDR2: MNHEY and SVGAGI. CDR3 size: 15 residues. The DNA of the CDR3 is TGTGCCAGCAGTTACTTTGGGGCTGGGGCCAACGTCCTGACTTTC. This sequence encodes CASSYFGAGANVLTF.

In its sample, this clonotype was seen a few times. This sequence joins TRBV3-1 and TRBJ2-5, with D perhaps matching TRBD2 (5 bases). Germline V CDR1 and CDR2: LGHDT, YNNKEL (reference sequence). CDR3 size: 15 residues. V dropped 0 bases and J dropped 4 bases, with 12 bases sitting between them. CDR3 coding DNA: TGTGCCAGCAGCCAAGATATGAGGGTAGGAGAGACCCAGTACTTC. Its translation is CASSQDMRVGETQYF.

The V call is TRBV29-1, the J call TRBJ2-3, with a possible D match to TRBD2 (6 bases). The CDR3 is made up of 13 amino acids. The germline V gene encodes CDR1 SQVTM and CDR2 ANQGSEA. The V and J ends lost 4 bases and 1 base respectively, with 9 bases between them. CDR3 coding DNA: TGCAGCGTTGGGGCTAGCGGCACAGATACGCAGTATTTT. Amino acids: CSVGASGTDTQYF.

This sequence joins TRBV5-6 and TRBJ2-7, with 7 bases that match TRBD1. Germline trimming cut 3 bases from V and 2 bases from J; bases unmatched to any gene: 5. CDR1 and CDR2 from the germline V gene are SGHDT and YYEEEE. This CDR3 is 14 amino acids long. This CDR3 is CASSSGQNTYEQYF. CDR3 bases: TGTGCCAGCAGCTCGGGACAGAACACCTACGAGCAGTACTTC. The variable domain in full, completed from reference TRBV5-6 and TRBJ2-7, reads DAGVTQSPTHLIKTRGQQVTLRCSPKSGHDTVSWYQQALGQGPQFIFQYYEEEERQRGNFPDRFSGHQFPNYSSELNVNALLLGDSALYLCASSSGQNTYEQYFGPGTRLTVT.

The V and J genes are TRBV5-1 and TRBJ2-7, with a possible D match to TRBD1 (6 bases). Trimming left V 0 bases short and J 3 bases short, with 13 bases between. The CDR3 spans 15 residues. Germline V CDR1 and CDR2: SGHRS, YFSETQ. This CDR3 reads CASSLAWDTIYEQYF. DNA for the CDR3: TGCGCCAGCAGCTTGGCCTGGGACACCATCTACGAGCAGTACTTC.

V and J are TRBV11-2 and TRBJ2-1, with TRBD2 matching over 10 bases. The CDR3 is made up of 16 amino acids. The junction had 4 bases not matched to a gene; V was cut back by 1 base and J by 4 bases. CDR1 is SGHAT and CDR2 is FQNNGV in the germline V gene. CDR3 amino acids: CASSLGSGRAYNEQFF. The CDR3 coding sequence is TGTGCCAGCAGCTTAGGGAGCGGGAGGGCTTACAATGAGCAGTTCTTC.

The V call is TRBV3-1, the J call TRBJ2-1; maybe TRBD2 (5 bases). Trimming removed 4 bases at V and 6 bases at J, with 10 bases between. The germline V gene has CDR1 LGHDT and CDR2 YNNKEL (reference sequence). This CDR3 region has 13 residues. The CDR3 nucleotides are TGTGCCAGCAGCCGGTCTGGAGGCAATGAGCAGTTCTTC. This gives the protein CASSRSGGNEQFF.

The chain joins TRBV27 to TRBJ2-5; D possibly corresponds to TRBD1 (6 bases). From germline, CDR1 is MNHEY and CDR2 SMNVEV (reference sequence). This CDR3 comprises 17 residues. V lost 2 bases, J lost 5 bases, and 21 bases lay in between. This CDR3 is CASSLLHAGAPSETQYF. CDR3 in DNA: TGTGCCAGCAGTTTACTGCACGCAGGGGCACCGTCGGAGACCCAGTACTTC.

This clonotype was observed at least ten times. This chain uses TRBV5-1 with TRBJ2-5; D gene uncertain. This CDR3 spans 13 amino acids. Between the trimmed V and J ends, which lost 0 bases and 1 base, there was a span of 4 bases. CDR1 is SGHRS and CDR2 is YFSETQ in the germline V gene. CDR3 sequence: CASSLVSQETQYF. The CDR3 DNA sequence: TGCGCCAGCAGCTTGGTGTCCCAAGAGACCCAGTACTTC.

This clonotype turned up a few times. The V and J genes are TRBV6-2 or TRBV6-3 and TRBJ2-7; 13 bases line up with TRBD2. CDR3 size: 15 residues. J lost 6 bases, V lost 6 bases, and 8 bases had no gene match. Germline-derived CDR1 and CDR2 are MNHEY and SVGEGT. The DNA of the CDR3 is TGTGCCAGCAGCCAAAGACTAGCGGGAGGCTCCGAGCAGTACTTC. Protein: CASSQRLAGGSEQYF.

This clonotype was observed many times. DNA of the CDR3: TGTGCCTGGAGTGTAAACAGGGAGACCCAGTACTTC. As protein: CAWSVNRETQYF. The J gene is TRBJ2-5, the V gene TRBV30, with D possibly TRBD1 on 5 matching bases. The V gene lost 0 bases and the J gene lost 5 bases, with 7 bases spanning the gap. CDR1 and CDR2 from the germline V gene are GTSNPN and SVGIG (reference sequence). The CDR3 is made up of 12 amino acids.

This chain joins TRBV10-3 and TRBJ2-1; tentatively, D is TRBD1 (5 bases). The CDR3 extends over 15 amino acids. Germline CDR1 ENHRY, CDR2 SYGVKD. Trimming took 2 bases from V and 6 from J, leaving 14 bases between them. CDR3 sequence: CAISERDGQVNEQFF. Here the CDR3 DNA reads TGTGCCATCAGTGAGCGAGACGGACAAGTCAATGAGCAGTTCTTC.

V gene TRBV5-4 combines with J gene TRBJ1-1; D may be TRBD1 (6 bases). Trimming removed 5 bases at V and 1 base at J, with 9 bases between. From germline, CDR1 is SGHNT and CDR2 YYREEE (reference sequence). The length of the CDR3 is 13 residues. CDR3 in amino acids: CASRPRGNTEAFF. CDR3 DNA: TGTGCCAGCAGGCCCAGGGGGAACACTGAAGCTTTCTTT.

The chain recombines TRBV7-9 with TRBJ1-5; D ambiguous. The V end lost 4 bases, the J end lost 2 bases, and 15 bases lay between the germline ends. The CDR3 totals 16 residues. The germline gives CDR1 SEHNR, CDR2 FQNEAQ (reference sequence). The CDR3 sequence: CASSSSGGVGNQPQHF. CDR3 coding DNA: TGTGCCAGCAGCTCATCAGGTGGGGTCGGCAATCAGCCCCAGCATTTT.